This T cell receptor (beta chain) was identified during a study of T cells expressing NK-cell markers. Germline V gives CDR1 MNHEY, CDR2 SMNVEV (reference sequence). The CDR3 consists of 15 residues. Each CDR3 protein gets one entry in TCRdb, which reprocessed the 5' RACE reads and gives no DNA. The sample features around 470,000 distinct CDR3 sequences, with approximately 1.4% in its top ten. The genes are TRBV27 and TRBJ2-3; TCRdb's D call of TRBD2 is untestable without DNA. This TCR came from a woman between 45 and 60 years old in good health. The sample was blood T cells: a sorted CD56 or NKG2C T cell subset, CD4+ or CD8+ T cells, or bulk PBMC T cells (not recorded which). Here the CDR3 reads CASRTTPAGTDTQYF.